The sample holds one count of the clone carrying this TCR beta chain. The target antigen is unknown. The data are from a study of cytomegalovirus exposure and HLA in healthy donors. General observations from the study: The study labeled 150 or so TCR beta chains cytomegalovirus-associated.

60 Vbeta and 13 Jbeta primers were used in PCR. Only in-frame clones appear in the TCRdb table, and some are missing; sequencing was by immunoSEQ multiplex PCR. The table has roughly 100,000 clones, under 80% seen once. With 4 bases removed from V and 4 bases from J, the gap between germline ends came to 14 bases. The CDR3 has 14 residues. Per the germline V gene, CDR1 is SGHNT and CDR2 is YYREEE (reference sequence). The TCR comes from a woman in her 40s in good health and CMV-seropositive. The sample consisted of PBMCs. The V and J genes are TRBV5-4 and TRBJ1-1; tentatively, D is TRBD1 (5 bases). CDR3 coding DNA: TGTGCCAGCAGCCCGAGGGGAGGGTTCACTGAAGCTTTCTTT. Translating it yields CASSPRGGFTEAFF.